The 9 T cell receptor beta chains below all came from one sample that was sequenced in a study of T cells in Graves' hyperthyroidism and ophthalmopathy. It was RNA transcripts that yielded the amplified TCR beta CDR3 regions. With the HTBI primer set, the TCR CDR3 went through a first round of RT-PCR. TCRdb independently ran MiXCR on the multiplex PCR reads; one entry per CDR3 protein. The data show about 740,000 distinct CDR3 sequences, 11% to 15% seen once. The sample was blood. These receptor sequences come from a woman between 18 and 29 years old with Graves' hyperthyroidism.

V usage is TRBV30 and J usage is TRBJ1-3; D ambiguous. This CDR3 has 15 residues. Trimming cost V 6 bases and J 0 bases, with 15 bases left between them. Germline loops: CDR1 GTSNPN, CDR2 SVGIG (reference sequence). The CDR3 sequence is CACPGTISSGNTIYF. CDR3 nucleotide sequence: TGTGCCTGTCCAGGAACAATAAGCTCTGGAAACACCATATATTTT.

This sequence joins TRBV5-1 and TRBJ2-2, with TRBD1 identical over 12 bases. Germline V gives CDR1 SGHRS, CDR2 YFSETQ. The junction had 7 bases not matched to a gene; V was cut back by 4 bases and J by 6 bases. This CDR3 spans 16 amino acids. The CDR3 reads CASSPGDRGLSGELFF. CDR3 in DNA: TGCGCCAGCAGCCCTGGGGACAGGGGGCTGTCCGGGGAGCTGTTTTTT.

This clonotype was counted ten times or more. This rearrangement joins TRBV6-2 or TRBV6-3 to TRBJ1-5; possibly TRBD1 for D (5 bases). The germline gives CDR1 MNHEY, CDR2 SVGEGT. The CDR3 is 16 residues long. V was trimmed by 6 bases and J by 2 bases, leaving 17 bases between them. CDR3 bases: TGTGCCAGCAGCCCCTTGACAGACAGACGCAATCAGCCCCAGCATTTT. Its translation: CASSPLTDRRNQPQHF.

The chain links TRBV7-3 to TRBJ2-3; 13 bases agree with TRBD2. The trim removed 5 bases at V and 8 bases at J, leaving 4 bases unmatched. CDR1 is SGHTA, CDR2 FQGTGA, per germline. This CDR3 spans 14 amino acids. The CDR3 spells CASSRLAGGGTQYF. The CDR3 nucleotides are TGTGCCAGCAGCCGACTAGCGGGAGGAGGTACGCAGTATTTT.

CDR3 sequence: CASSLSEGTTEAFF. CDR3 bases: TGTGCCAGCAGTCTTTCCGAGGGGACCACTGAAGCTTTCTTT. The chain joins TRBV25-1 to TRBJ1-1, with D maybe TRBD1 (5 bases). Germline-derived CDR1 and CDR2 are MGHDK and SYGVNS. This CDR3 contains 14 residues. V lost 5 bases to trimming and J lost 4 bases, with 14 bases between them. Supplemented by reference TRBV25-1 and TRBJ1-1, the full variable domain reads EADIYQTPRYLVIGTGKKITLECSQTMGHDKMYWYQQDPGMELHLIHYSYGVNSTEKGDLSSESTVSRIRTEHFPLTLESARPSHTSQYLCASSLSEGTTEAFFGQGTRLTVV.

This clonotype was seen more than once but under ten times. V usage is TRBV7-9 and J usage is TRBJ1-5; 8 nucleotides match TRBD1. This CDR3 has 14 residues. The trim removed 6 bases at V and 3 bases at J, leaving 4 bases unmatched. CDR1 and CDR2 (germline): SEHNR, FQNEAQ (reference sequence). CDR3 sequence reads: CASSDRGDNQPQHF. CDR3 DNA sequence: TGTGCCAGCAGTGACAGGGGTGACAATCAGCCCCAGCATTTT.

V usage is TRBV7-9 and J usage is TRBJ2-5; D is undetermined. The CDR3 covers 13 residues. Looked up from germline, CDR1 is SEHNR and CDR2 is FQNEAQ (reference sequence). Trimming left V 5 bases short and J 9 bases short, with 16 bases between. The CDR3 sequence is CASSPSESRAQYF. The CDR3 DNA sequence: TGTGCCAGCAGCCCGAGCGAGTCCCGGGCCCAGTACTTC.

This clonotype was detected many times. The chain combines TRBV20-1 with TRBJ2-5; D not certain. CDR3 length: 12 residues. Germline CDR1 DFQATT, CDR2 SNEGSKA (reference sequence). Trimming took 6 bases from V and 5 from J, leaving 13 bases between them. In DNA form, the CDR3 reads TGCAGTGCCCCTTTTTTAGGGGAGACCCAGTACTTC. This gives the protein CSAPFLGETQYF.

This clonotype occurred many times. Here the CDR3 reads CSARDRFRAQYF. CDR3 DNA: TGCAGTGCTAGAGATCGCTTCAGGGCGCAGTATTTT. V gene TRBV20-1 combines with J gene TRBJ2-3; maybe TRBD1 (5 bases). Per germline, CDR1 DFQATT and CDR2 SNEGSKA (reference sequence). CDR3 length: 12 amino acids. Trimming removed 0 bases at V and 10 bases at J, with 11 bases between.